These 17 T cell receptor beta chains were sequenced from one sample in a study of T cell responses to AZD1222 COVID-19 vaccine. The protocol was immunoSEQ multiplex PCR, while the TCRdb copy is restricted to in-frame clones and leaves out a portion. Of 150,000 to 160,000 clones detected, over 80% appear once; the ten largest clones hold roughly 10%. Sequencing used peripheral blood, obtained 28 days after the second AZD1222 dose. These receptors were obtained from an adult who received the AZD1222 COVID-19 vaccine.

V is TRBV28 and J is TRBJ2-3; perhaps TRBD2 as D (5 bases). The CDR3 covers 14 residues. Germline V lookup: CDR1 MDHEN, CDR2 SYDVKM. Trimming removed 2 bases from V and 8 bases from J, with 14 bases in between. The CDR3 here is CASSLASGSLTQYF. Here the CDR3 DNA reads TGTGCCAGCAGTTTAGCCTCGGGGTCCCTTACGCAGTATTTT.

V is TRBV7-9 and J is TRBJ1-1; TRBD1 agrees at 8 bases. Per germline, CDR1 SEHNR and CDR2 FQNEAQ (reference sequence). There are 14 residues in the CDR3. V trimming: 4 bases; J trimming: 1 base; junction bases outside the gene matches: 2. This CDR3 is CASSWGQENTEAFF. CDR3 DNA: TGTGCCAGCAGCTGGGGACAGGAGAACACTGAAGCTTTCTTT.

The rearrangement joins TRBV4-3 to TRBJ1-3, with 7 bases matching TRBD1. J lost 7 bases, V lost 1 base, and 7 bases had no gene match. The CDR3 is 15 amino acids. In germline, CDR1 is LGHNA, CDR2 YSLEER. In DNA, the CDR3 is TGCGCCAGCAGCCAAGCTATGGGACAGACCAACACCATATATTTT. Amino acids: CASSQAMGQTNTIYF.

The chain employs TRBV10-3 and TRBJ1-4, with D uncertain. Germline-derived CDR1 and CDR2 are ENHRY and SYGVKD. The V and J ends lost 7 bases and 2 bases respectively, with 11 bases between them. The CDR3 is 14 amino acids. The CDR3 sequence: CAIKREGTNEKLFF. The CDR3 DNA reads TGTGCCATCAAGAGGGAAGGCACTAATGAAAAACTGTTTTTT.

The chain is built from TRBV30 and TRBJ1-5, with 7 bases fitting TRBD1. Germline trimming cut 0 bases from V and 2 bases from J; bases unmatched to any gene: 4. The CDR3 spans 15 residues. Germline V gene sequence: CDR1 GTSNPN, CDR2 SVGIG (reference sequence). Written as DNA, the CDR3 is TGTGCCTGGAGTGTAAGACAGGGCGGCAATCAGCCCCAGCATTTT. This codes for CAWSVRQGGNQPQHF.

The CDR3 bases are TGTGCCAGCAGGCTCTCTAGCGGCTCCTACGAGCAGTACTTC. It encodes CASRLSSGSYEQYF. The chain couples TRBV3-1 (or the pseudogene TRBV3-2) to TRBJ2-7, with 7 bases identical to TRBD2. With 6 bases clipped from V and 0 bases from J, the junction kept 5 bases outside the gene matches. Per germline, CDR1 LGHDT and CDR2 YNNKEL (reference sequence). This CDR3 spans 14 amino acids.

This clone was observed once. Other DNA sequences within the sample encode an identical CDR3. The J gene is TRBJ2-1, the V gene TRBV5-1, with D perhaps TRBD1 (6 bases). CDR3 length: 17 residues. Germline V gene data show CDR1 as SGHRS and CDR2 as YFSETQ. Deletions cut 1 base from V and 8 bases from J, with 22 bases between. The CDR3, as DNA: TGCGCCAGCAGCTTGAGAAAGAGGCAGGGGAAGGTCGATGAGCAGTTCTTC. As protein: CASSLRKRQGKVDEQFF.

In regard to this clone: Because it lacks the conserved phenylalanine or tryptophan at the end, this CDR3 is likely a read error. This chain joins TRBV18 and TRBJ1-2; 11 bases match TRBD1. This CDR3 contains 16 residues. CDR1 and CDR2 from the germline V gene are KGHSH and LQKENI. Unmatched junction bases numbered 6, after V lost 3 bases and J lost 3 bases. This CDR3 is CASSPSRTGGYYGYTL. CDR3 DNA sequence: TGTGCCAGCTCACCCTCTCGGACAGGGGGCTACTATGGCTACACCCTC.

The V call is TRBV28, the J call TRBJ1-2, with TRBD1 as a possible D gene (6 bases). Germline CDR1 and CDR2: MDHEN and SYDVKM. The length of the CDR3 is 13 residues. The V end lost 10 bases, the J end lost 8 bases, and 20 bases lay between the germline ends. CDR3 bases: TGTGCCACCACCACAGGGTACTTTTTGGGCTACACCTTC. It encodes CATTTGYFLGYTF.

A single count supports this clone. The rearrangement links TRBV7-3 to TRBJ2-1; D might be TRBD2 (6 bases). There are 16 residues in the CDR3. The V and J ends lost 3 bases and 1 base respectively, with 13 bases between them. Per the germline V gene, CDR1 is SGHTA and CDR2 is FQGTGA. The CDR3 nucleotides read TGTGCCAGCAGCTTGGCGGGAAATCCGTCCTACAATGAGCAGTTCTTC. As protein: CASSLAGNPSYNEQFF. Together with reference TRBV7-3 and TRBJ2-1, the CDR3 gives the full variable domain: GAGVSQTPSNKVTEKGKYVELRCDPISGHTALYWYRQSLGQGPEFLIYFQGTGAADDSGLPNDRFFAVRPEGSVSTLKIQRTERGDSAVYLCASSLAGNPSYNEQFFGPGTRLTVL.

V gene TRBV5-1 combines with J gene TRBJ2-1; maybe TRBD1 (5 bases). Trimming pared 2 bases from V and 6 bases from J, leaving 12 bases between. In germline, CDR1 is SGHRS, CDR2 YFSETQ. The CDR3 runs 14 residues. The CDR3 reads CASSFGPGPNEQFF. DNA of the CDR3: TGCGCCAGCAGCTTTGGCCCAGGGCCCAATGAGCAGTTCTTC.

The chain employs TRBV19 and TRBJ1-2, with D hard to call. The length of the CDR3 is 17 residues. From germline, CDR1 is LNHDA and CDR2 SQIVND (reference sequence). V shed 3 bases and J shed 3 bases, with 20 bases lying between them. The chain's CDR3 is CASSINAGGTLDYGYTF. Here the CDR3 DNA reads TGTGCCAGTAGTATCAACGCCGGTGGAACCTTAGACTATGGCTACACCTTC.

The gene calls are TRBV7-3 and TRBJ2-6, with D unresolved. The CDR3 has 16 residues. V was clipped by 2 bases and J by 2 bases, with 10 bases between them. The germline V gene encodes CDR1 SGHTA and CDR2 FQGTGA. In nucleotides, the CDR3 is TGTGCCAGCAGCTTAGGATCCCGACCTGGGGCCAACGTCCTGACTTTC. Its protein is CASSLGSRPGANVLTF.

The J gene is TRBJ2-3, the V gene TRBV28; a weak D match, TRBD2 (6 bases). V was pared by 2 bases and J by 7 bases, with 13 bases between. Germline-derived CDR1 and CDR2 are MDHEN and SYDVKM. This CDR3 is built from 14 residues. The chain's CDR3 is CASSLRREENTQYF. In DNA form, the CDR3 reads TGTGCCAGCAGTTTACGAAGGGAGGAGAATACGCAGTATTTT. The full variable domain, in which reference TRBV28 and TRBJ2-3 provide the parts outside the CDR3, is DVKVTQSSRYLVKRTGEKVFLECVQDMDHENMFWYRQDPGLGLRLIYFSYDVKMKEKGDIPEGYSVSREKKERFSLILESASTNQTSMYLCASSLRREENTQYFGPGTRLTVL.

V and J are TRBV6-5 and TRBJ1-5, with unresolved D. The CDR3 loop spans 11 amino acids. The germline CDR1 and CDR2 sequences are MNHEY and SVGAGI. Trimming removed 8 bases at V and 5 bases at J, with 7 bases between. This CDR3 reads CASGFDQPQHF. As DNA, the CDR3 is TGTGCCAGCGGGTTCGATCAGCCCCAGCATTTT.

The rearrangement links TRBV14 to TRBJ2-7; TRBD2 matches at 8 bases. J lost 3 bases, V lost 1 base, and 5 bases had no gene match. The CDR3 runs 15 residues. Germline assignment: CDR1 SGHDN and CDR2 FVKESK. CDR3 bases: TGTGCCAGCAGCCAAGGCCCTAGCGGGTACTACGAGCAGTACTTC. Translated: CASSQGPSGYYEQYF.

In its sample, this clone was seen once. The chain recombines TRBV5-4 with TRBJ2-2; D gene ambiguous. There are 13 residues in the CDR3. Germline-derived CDR1 and CDR2 are SGHNT and YYREEE (reference sequence). The V end lost 0 bases, the J end lost 3 bases, and 3 bases lay between the germline ends. CDR3 amino acids: CASSLADTGELFF. The CDR3 DNA is TGTGCCAGCAGCTTGGCGGACACCGGGGAGCTGTTTTTT.